A selection of T cell receptor beta chains follows, all from one sample in a study of blood T cell repertoires in COVID-19. The method was immunoSEQ multiplex PCR; TCRdb's version includes in-frame clones alone and lacks a portion of them. Of 110,000 to 150,000 clones listed, around four fifths are singletons. The sample consisted of PBMCs or T cells enriched from blood (not recorded which). These receptors came from a middle-aged woman who had recovered from COVID-19. CDR3s include the opening cysteine and the closing phenylalanine or tryptophan. D genes are given only for firm matches. Only part of the rows carry a size: once, few, many, or a class if the clone is expanded.

>17|TRBJ2-2|NA|NA|TRBV4-1
TGCGCCAGCAGCCAAGATGTAGGGGCCCGGAACACCGGGGAGCTGTTTTTT
CASSQDVGARNTGELFF
>18|TRBJ2-5|TRBD2|NA|TRBV14
TGTGCCAGCAGCCAACCTACGGGGAGCGGGGCGAACCAAGAGACCCAGTACTTC
CASSQPTGSGANQETQYF
>14|TRBJ1-4|TRBD1|NA|TRBV18
TGTGCCAGCTCACAGGGACAGGATAATGAAAAACTGTTTTTT
CASSQGQDNEKLFF
>14|TRBJ2-7|TRBD1|NA|TRBV11-2
TGTGCCAGCAGCAGCGGGACAGGGATTTACGAGCAGTACTTC
CASSSGTGIYEQYF
>15|TRBJ2-1|TRBD2|NA|TRBV7-6
TGTGCCAGCAGCCCCGGGGGGGACTTCTACAATGAGCAGTTCTTC
CASSPGGDFYNEQFF
>15|TRBJ1-3|TRBD1|NA|TRBV2
TGTGCCAGCAGTCGGGACAGGGGGGAAGGAAACACCATATATTTT
CASSRDRGEGNTIYF
>15|TRBJ1-2|TRBD1|NA|TRBV2
TGTGCCAGCAGTTGGACAGGGGAAGCGAGCTATGGCTACACCTTC
CASSWTGEASYGYTF
>15|TRBJ1-2|TRBD1|NA|TRBV10-3
TGTGCCATCAGTGGATGGACAGGGTCACACTATGGCTACACCTTC
CAISGWTGSHYGYTF
>15|TRBJ2-1|NA|NA|TRBV5-1
TGCGCCAGCAGCTTGGCCCAGGGTGGATACAATGAGCAGTTCTTC
CASSLAQGGYNEQFF
>14|TRBJ1-2|NA|NA|TRBV7-8
TGTGCCAGCAGCTCCAGCAATGGAGGCCCAAGCTACACCTTC
CASSSSNGGPSYTF
>14|TRBJ2-7|TRBD1|few|TRBV6-6
TGTGCCAGCACCAGGACAGGAGAAAACTACGAGCAGTACTTC
CASTRTGENYEQYF
>14|TRBJ2-7|NA|NA|TRBV13
TGTGCCAGCAGCTTAGGGGTTCAGTCCTACGAGCAGTACTTC
CASSLGVQSYEQYF
>14|TRBJ1-4|NA|NA|TRBV28
TGTGCCAGCCGCCGGGAGACAACTAATGAAAAACTGTTTTTT
CASRRETTNEKLFF
>15|TRBJ2-7|NA|NA|TRBV6-5
TGTGCCAGCAGTTACCCCCGGGGGGCGGTTTACGAGCAGTACTTC
CASSYPRGAVYEQYF
>20|TRBJ2-6|TRBD2|NA|TRBV28
TGTGCCAGCAGTGAATTTTCGACTAGCGGGAGAATAACTGGGGCCAACGTCCTGACTTTC
CASSEFSTSGRITGANVLTF
>17|TRBJ2-1|TRBD2|NA|TRBV3-1/TRBV3-2
TGTGCCAGCAGCCAAGTCTTAGCGGGACGCTCCTACAATGAGCAGTTCTTC
CASSQVLAGRSYNEQFF
>15|TRBJ2-3|NA|NA|TRBV10-3
TGTGCCATCAGTGAGTCTCCTGGGGGCGCAGATACGCAGTATTTT
CAISESPGGADTQYF
>16|TRBJ2-7|TRBD1|NA|TRBV6-5
TGTGCCAGCAGTTATGCGTCGGGACAGGGTTCTAACGAGCAGTACTTC
CASSYASGQGSNEQYF